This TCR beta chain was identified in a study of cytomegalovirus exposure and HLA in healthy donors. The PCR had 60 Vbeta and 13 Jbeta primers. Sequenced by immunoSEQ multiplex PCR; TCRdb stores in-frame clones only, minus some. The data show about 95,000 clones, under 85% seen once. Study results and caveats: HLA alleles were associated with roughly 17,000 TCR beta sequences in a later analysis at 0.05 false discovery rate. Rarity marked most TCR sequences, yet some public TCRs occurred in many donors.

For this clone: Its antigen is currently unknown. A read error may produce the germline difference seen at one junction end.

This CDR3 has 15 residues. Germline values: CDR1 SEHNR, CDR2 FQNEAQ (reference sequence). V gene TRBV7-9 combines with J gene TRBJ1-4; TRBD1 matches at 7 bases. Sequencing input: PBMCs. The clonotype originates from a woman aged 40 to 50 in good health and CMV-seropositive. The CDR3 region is CASSIWTGQDEKLLF. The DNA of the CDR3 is TGTGCCAGCAGCATTTGGACAGGTCAAGACGAAAAACTGCTTTTT.